This TCR beta chain is drawn from a study of blood T cell repertoires in COVID-19 (dated by TCRdb to 2018 to 2020). Background for the entire study: Collaborator samples came from the United States, Italy and Spain and covered acute and convalescent phases of COVID-19. The prospective study material was composed of cDNA or gDNA derived from T cells, B-cell-depleted T cells, or PBMCs. Subjects who had been exposed to COVID-19, were actively infected with it, or had recovered from it provided the deeply sampled blood TCRbeta repertoires that made up the dataset. A de-identified subject ID, COVID-19 status, age in years and sex were almost always included in the sample metadata. The samples were drawn from two sources: the first 160 participants of the ongoing ImmuneRACE study, and 1,000 to 1,500 subjects contributed by 6 global collaborators. Where available, HLA class I and class II types were taken from metadata supplied by the sample provider and were not determined by assay-based typing. The repertoires were made available in a free public database intended to serve as a resource for research on the immune response to SARS-CoV-2.

The collaborating institutions used their own protocols to collect whole blood in K2EDTA tubes. For TCRbeta analysis, collaborators shipped samples in one of three forms: frozen whole blood, isolated PBMCs, or DNA extracted from either of those sample types. Remarks on this clone: It has no known antigen specificity. Base quality data are lacking; no much larger clone is found one base away.

Points the paper makes about the study in general: Clinical and demographic metadata were provided uncurated, with the amount varying by source and participant.

From the cysteine through the phenylalanine, the CDR3 covers 12 amino acids. The DNA shown is the 36-base CDR3, in frame from base 1. The immunoSEQ Assay, a bias-controlled multiplex PCR, was used to amplify TCRbeta CDR3 regions from genomic DNA. The original methods were these. Nucleated cell counts per sample were estimated from amplification of reference gene primers within the assay. To quantify the absolute abundance of each unique TCRbeta CDR3 rearrangement, sequence reads were collapsed and filtered. For each sample, productive Simpson clonality was calculated as the square root of Simpson's diversity index over productive rearrangements. The table was pulled from immuneACCESS by TCRdb, which kept in-frame rearrangements only. Such tables lose some clones; where checked, under half of the loss comes from unresolved V genes, and the rest has no known cause. Clonal size and the V and J genes are those of that table, whereas D and trimming came from the DNA. The sample table records 250,000 to 300,000 clones; approximately 86% of these occur just once. The ten top clones hold approximately 4% of the sample.

The receptor chain draws on TRBV12-2 and TRBJ1-2. TRBV12-2 constitutes a pseudogene. The sample consisted of peripheral blood. The TCR originated in a man aged 18 to 29 with active or convalescent COVID-19. The nucleotide sequence reads as follows: TGTGCAGCACTCCGGGGATGTTATGGCTACACCTTC. This sequence encodes CAALRGCYGYTF.